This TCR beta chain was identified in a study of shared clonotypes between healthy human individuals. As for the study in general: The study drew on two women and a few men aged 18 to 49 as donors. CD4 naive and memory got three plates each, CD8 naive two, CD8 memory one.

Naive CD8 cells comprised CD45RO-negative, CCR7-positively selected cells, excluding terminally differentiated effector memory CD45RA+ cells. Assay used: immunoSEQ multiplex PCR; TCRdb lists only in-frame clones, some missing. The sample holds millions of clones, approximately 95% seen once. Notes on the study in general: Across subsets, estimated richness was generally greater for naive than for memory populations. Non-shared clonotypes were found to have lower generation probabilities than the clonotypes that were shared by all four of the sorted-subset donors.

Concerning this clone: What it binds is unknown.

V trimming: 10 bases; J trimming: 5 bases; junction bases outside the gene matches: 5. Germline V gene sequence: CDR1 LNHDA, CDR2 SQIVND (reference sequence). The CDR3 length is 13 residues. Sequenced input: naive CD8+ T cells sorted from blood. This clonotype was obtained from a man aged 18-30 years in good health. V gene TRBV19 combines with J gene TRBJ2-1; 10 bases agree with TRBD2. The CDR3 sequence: CATLAGDNNEQFF. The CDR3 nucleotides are TGTGCCACGCTAGCGGGGGACAACAATGAGCAGTTCTTC.